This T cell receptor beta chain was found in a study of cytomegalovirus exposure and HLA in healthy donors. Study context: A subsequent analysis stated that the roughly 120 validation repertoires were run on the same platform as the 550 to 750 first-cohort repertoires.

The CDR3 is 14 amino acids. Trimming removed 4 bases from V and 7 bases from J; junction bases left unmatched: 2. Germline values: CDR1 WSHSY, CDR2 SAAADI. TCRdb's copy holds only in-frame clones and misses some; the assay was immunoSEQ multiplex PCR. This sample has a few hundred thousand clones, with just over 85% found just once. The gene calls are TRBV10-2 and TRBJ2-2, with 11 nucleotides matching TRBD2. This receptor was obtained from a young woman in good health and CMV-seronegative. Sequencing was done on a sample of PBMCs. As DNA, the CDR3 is TGCGCCAGCAGTGCTCTAGCGGGGGGCGGGGAGCTGTTTTTT. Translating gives CASSALAGGGELFF.